Following are 2 T cell receptor beta chains from one sample sequenced in a study of low-dose radiotherapy and immunotherapy resistance in tumors. First-strand cDNA used TRAV- and TRBV-specific primers, covering alpha and beta chains. Using a constant-region primer together with a V-primer adapter, TCRs were subjected to 15 to 25 PCR cycles of amplification. TCRdb re-derived calls from the reads in MiXCR, one entry per CDR3 protein. The table records around 10,000 distinct CDR3 sequences, roughly two thirds of them present only once. The receptor set was obtained from a human donor with advanced metastatic prostate, ovarian, gallbladder or colorectal cancer (not recorded which). This table probably holds off-target reads from a library built for another chain.

V and J are TRBV12-3 or TRBV12-4 and TRBJ1-2, with a possible D match to TRBD1 (5 bases). Trimming left V 1 base short and J 2 bases short, with 8 bases between. The CDR3 runs to 14 residues. As DNA, the CDR3 is TGTGCCAGCAGTTTAGTTGCAGGGAACTATGGCTACACCTTC. Translated, it gives CASSLVAGNYGYTF.

The chain combines TRBV6-8 with TRBJ1-2; possible D gene TRBD1, 5 bases. The CDR3 runs to 13 residues. The V gene's germline CDR1 is MNHGY and CDR2 SAAAGT. Trimming cost V 2 bases and J 7 bases, with 11 bases left between them. In DNA form, the CDR3 reads TGTGCCAGCAGTTACCCGGGGGGGGGTGGCTACACCTTC. It codes for CASSYPGGGGYTF.